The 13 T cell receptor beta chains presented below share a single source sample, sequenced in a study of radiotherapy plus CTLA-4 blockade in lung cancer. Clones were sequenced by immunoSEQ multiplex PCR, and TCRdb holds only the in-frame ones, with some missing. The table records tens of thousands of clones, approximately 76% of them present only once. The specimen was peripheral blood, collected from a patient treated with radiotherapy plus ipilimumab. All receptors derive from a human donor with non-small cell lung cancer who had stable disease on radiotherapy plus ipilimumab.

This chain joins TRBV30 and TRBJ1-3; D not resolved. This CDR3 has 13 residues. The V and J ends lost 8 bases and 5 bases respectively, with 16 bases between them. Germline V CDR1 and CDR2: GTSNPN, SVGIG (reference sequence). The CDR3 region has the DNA TGTGCCCAATTGGGGAGGGAGAGAAACACCATATATTTT. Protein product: CAQLGRERNTIYF. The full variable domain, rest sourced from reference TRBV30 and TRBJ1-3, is SQTIHQWPATLVQPVGSPLSLECTVEGTSNPNLYWYRQAAGRGLQLLFYSVGIGQISSEVPQNLSASRPQDRQFILSSKKLLLSDSGFYLCAQLGRERNTIYFGEGSWLTVV.

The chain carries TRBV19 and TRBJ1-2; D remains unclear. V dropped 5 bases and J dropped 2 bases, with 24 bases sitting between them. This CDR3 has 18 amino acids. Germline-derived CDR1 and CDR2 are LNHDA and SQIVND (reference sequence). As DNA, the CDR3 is TGTGCCAGTAGTCCCCGAGGGATAAGCGGCGGTACGAACTATGGCTACACCTTC. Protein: CASSPRGISGGTNYGYTF.

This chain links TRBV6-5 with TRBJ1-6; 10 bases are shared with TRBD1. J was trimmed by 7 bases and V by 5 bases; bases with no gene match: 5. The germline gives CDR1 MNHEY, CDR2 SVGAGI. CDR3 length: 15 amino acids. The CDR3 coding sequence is TGTGCCAGCAGTCCGGACAGGGGGGACAATTCACCCCTCCACTTT. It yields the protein CASSPDRGDNSPLHF.

The CDR3 DNA reads as TGTGCCAGCAGCGTAGATACCCGGACAGGTTCCGAGCAGTACTTC. Residues: CASSVDTRTGSEQYF. The chain is built from TRBV9 and TRBJ2-7; TRBD1 matches 7 bases. The CDR3 sequence is 15 residues long. The junction had 9 bases not matched to a gene; V was cut back by 0 bases and J by 6 bases. CDR1 and CDR2 (germline): SGDLS, YYNGEE.

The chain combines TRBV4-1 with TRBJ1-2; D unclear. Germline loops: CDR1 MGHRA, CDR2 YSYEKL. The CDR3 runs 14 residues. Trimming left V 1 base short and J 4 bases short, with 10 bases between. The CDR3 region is CASSQGAGSYGYTF. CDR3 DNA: TGCGCCAGCAGCCAAGGGGCAGGCAGCTATGGCTACACCTTC.

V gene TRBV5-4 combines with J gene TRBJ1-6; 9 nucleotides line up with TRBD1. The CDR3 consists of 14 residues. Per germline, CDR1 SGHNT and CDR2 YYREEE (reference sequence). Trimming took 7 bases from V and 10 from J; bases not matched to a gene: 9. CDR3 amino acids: CASERQGERSPLHF. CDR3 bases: TGTGCCAGCGAACGACAGGGGGAAAGGTCACCCCTCCACTTT.

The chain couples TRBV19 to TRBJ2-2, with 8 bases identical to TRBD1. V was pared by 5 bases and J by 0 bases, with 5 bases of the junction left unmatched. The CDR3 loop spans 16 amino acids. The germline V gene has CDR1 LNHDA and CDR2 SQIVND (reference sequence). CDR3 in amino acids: CASSDGQGSNTGELFF. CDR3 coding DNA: TGTGCCAGTAGTGATGGACAGGGATCGAACACCGGGGAGCTGTTTTTT.

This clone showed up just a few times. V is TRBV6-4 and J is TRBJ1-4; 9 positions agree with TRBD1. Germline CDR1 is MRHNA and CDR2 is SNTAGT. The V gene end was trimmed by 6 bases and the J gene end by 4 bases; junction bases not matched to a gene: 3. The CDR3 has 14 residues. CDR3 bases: TGTGCCAGCAGCCCGGGACAGGGTAATGAAAAACTGTTTTTT. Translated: CASSPGQGNEKLFF.

CDR3 sequence: CASSPVGMNTEAFF. The CDR3 nucleotides read TGTGCCAGCAGTCCCGTGGGTATGAACACTGAAGCTTTCTTT. The chain has TRBV28 and TRBJ1-1; D ambiguous. Looked up from germline, CDR1 is MDHEN and CDR2 is SYDVKM. This CDR3 has 14 amino acids. V shed 5 bases and J shed 0 bases, with 10 bases lying between them.

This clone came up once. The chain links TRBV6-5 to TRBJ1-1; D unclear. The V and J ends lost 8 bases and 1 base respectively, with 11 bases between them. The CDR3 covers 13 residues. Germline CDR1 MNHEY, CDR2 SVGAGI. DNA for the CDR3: TGTGCCAGCTGCCCCAGTCGGAACACTGAAGCTTTCTTT. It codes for CASCPSRNTEAFF.

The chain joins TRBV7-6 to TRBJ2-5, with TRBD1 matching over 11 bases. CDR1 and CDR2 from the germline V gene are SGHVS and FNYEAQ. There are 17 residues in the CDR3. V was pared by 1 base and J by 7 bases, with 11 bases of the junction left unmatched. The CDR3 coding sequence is TGTGCCAGCAGCTTAGATGGGACAGGGGGACTACGATGGACCCAGTACTTC. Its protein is CASSLDGTGGLRWTQYF. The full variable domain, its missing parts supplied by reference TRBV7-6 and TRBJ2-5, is GAGVSQSPRYKVTKRGQDVALRCDPISGHVSLYWYRQALGQGPEFLTYFNYEAQQDKSGLPNDRFSAERPEGSISTLTIQRTEQRDSAMYRCASSLDGTGGLRWTQYFGPGTRLLVL.

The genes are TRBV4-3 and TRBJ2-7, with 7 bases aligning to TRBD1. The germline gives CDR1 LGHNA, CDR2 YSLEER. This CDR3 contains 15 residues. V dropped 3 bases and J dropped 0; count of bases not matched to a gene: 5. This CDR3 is CASSHNRDSSYEQYF. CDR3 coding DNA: TGCGCCAGCAGCCACAACCGGGACAGCTCCTACGAGCAGTACTTC.

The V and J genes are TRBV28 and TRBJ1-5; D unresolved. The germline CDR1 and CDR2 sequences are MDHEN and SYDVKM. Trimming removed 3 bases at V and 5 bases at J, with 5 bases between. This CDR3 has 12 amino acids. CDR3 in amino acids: CASSFTDQPQHF. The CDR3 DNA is TGTGCCAGCAGTTTTACAGATCAGCCCCAGCATTTT.